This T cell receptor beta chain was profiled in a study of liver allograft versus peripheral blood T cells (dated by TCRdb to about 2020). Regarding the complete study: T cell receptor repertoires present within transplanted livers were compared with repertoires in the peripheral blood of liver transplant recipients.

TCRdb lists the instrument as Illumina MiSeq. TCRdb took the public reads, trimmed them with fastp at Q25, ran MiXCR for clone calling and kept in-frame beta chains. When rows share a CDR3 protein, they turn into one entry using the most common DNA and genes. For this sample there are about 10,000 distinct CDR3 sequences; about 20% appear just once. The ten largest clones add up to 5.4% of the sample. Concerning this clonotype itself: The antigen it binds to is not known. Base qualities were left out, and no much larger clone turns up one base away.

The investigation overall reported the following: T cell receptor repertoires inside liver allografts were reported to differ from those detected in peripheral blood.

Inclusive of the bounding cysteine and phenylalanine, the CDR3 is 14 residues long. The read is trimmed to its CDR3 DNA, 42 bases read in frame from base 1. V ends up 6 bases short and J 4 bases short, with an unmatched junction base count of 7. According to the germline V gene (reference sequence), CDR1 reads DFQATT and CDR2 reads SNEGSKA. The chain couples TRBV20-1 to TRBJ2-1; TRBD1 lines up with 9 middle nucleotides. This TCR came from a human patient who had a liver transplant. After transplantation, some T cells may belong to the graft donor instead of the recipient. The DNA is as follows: TGCAGTGCCTCCTCGGGACAGGGATACAATGAGCAGTTCTTC. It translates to CSASSGQGYNEQFF.